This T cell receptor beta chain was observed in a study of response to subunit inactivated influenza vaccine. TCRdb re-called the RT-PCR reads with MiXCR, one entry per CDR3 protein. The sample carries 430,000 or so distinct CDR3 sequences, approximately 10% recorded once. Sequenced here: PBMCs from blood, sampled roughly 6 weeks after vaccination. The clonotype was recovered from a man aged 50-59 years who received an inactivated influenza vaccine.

CDR3 DNA sequence: TGTGCCACTGCGGGTATCAGCTCCTACAATGAGCAGTTCTTC. It translates to CATAGISSYNEQFF. The chain is built from TRBV12-3 or TRBV12-4 and TRBJ2-1; tentatively, D is TRBD2 (5 bases). The V end lost 10 bases, the J end lost 0 bases, and 13 bases lay between the germline ends. The CDR3 runs 14 residues.